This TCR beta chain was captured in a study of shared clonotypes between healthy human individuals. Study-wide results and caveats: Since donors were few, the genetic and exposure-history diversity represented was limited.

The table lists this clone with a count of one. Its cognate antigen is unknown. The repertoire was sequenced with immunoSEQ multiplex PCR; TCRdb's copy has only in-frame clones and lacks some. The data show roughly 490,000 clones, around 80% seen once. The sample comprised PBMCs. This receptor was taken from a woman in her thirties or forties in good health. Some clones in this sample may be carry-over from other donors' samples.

This chain's CDR3 is CASSRRRRMGSYEQYF. The CDR3 region has the DNA TGTGCCAGCAGCCGTAGGCGGCGGATGGGGTCCTACGAGCAGTACTTC. V is TRBV7-2 and J is TRBJ2-7; no firm D call. CDR3 length: 16 residues. The germline gives CDR1 SGHTA, CDR2 FQGNSA. V shed 5 bases and J shed 1 base, with 18 bases lying between them.